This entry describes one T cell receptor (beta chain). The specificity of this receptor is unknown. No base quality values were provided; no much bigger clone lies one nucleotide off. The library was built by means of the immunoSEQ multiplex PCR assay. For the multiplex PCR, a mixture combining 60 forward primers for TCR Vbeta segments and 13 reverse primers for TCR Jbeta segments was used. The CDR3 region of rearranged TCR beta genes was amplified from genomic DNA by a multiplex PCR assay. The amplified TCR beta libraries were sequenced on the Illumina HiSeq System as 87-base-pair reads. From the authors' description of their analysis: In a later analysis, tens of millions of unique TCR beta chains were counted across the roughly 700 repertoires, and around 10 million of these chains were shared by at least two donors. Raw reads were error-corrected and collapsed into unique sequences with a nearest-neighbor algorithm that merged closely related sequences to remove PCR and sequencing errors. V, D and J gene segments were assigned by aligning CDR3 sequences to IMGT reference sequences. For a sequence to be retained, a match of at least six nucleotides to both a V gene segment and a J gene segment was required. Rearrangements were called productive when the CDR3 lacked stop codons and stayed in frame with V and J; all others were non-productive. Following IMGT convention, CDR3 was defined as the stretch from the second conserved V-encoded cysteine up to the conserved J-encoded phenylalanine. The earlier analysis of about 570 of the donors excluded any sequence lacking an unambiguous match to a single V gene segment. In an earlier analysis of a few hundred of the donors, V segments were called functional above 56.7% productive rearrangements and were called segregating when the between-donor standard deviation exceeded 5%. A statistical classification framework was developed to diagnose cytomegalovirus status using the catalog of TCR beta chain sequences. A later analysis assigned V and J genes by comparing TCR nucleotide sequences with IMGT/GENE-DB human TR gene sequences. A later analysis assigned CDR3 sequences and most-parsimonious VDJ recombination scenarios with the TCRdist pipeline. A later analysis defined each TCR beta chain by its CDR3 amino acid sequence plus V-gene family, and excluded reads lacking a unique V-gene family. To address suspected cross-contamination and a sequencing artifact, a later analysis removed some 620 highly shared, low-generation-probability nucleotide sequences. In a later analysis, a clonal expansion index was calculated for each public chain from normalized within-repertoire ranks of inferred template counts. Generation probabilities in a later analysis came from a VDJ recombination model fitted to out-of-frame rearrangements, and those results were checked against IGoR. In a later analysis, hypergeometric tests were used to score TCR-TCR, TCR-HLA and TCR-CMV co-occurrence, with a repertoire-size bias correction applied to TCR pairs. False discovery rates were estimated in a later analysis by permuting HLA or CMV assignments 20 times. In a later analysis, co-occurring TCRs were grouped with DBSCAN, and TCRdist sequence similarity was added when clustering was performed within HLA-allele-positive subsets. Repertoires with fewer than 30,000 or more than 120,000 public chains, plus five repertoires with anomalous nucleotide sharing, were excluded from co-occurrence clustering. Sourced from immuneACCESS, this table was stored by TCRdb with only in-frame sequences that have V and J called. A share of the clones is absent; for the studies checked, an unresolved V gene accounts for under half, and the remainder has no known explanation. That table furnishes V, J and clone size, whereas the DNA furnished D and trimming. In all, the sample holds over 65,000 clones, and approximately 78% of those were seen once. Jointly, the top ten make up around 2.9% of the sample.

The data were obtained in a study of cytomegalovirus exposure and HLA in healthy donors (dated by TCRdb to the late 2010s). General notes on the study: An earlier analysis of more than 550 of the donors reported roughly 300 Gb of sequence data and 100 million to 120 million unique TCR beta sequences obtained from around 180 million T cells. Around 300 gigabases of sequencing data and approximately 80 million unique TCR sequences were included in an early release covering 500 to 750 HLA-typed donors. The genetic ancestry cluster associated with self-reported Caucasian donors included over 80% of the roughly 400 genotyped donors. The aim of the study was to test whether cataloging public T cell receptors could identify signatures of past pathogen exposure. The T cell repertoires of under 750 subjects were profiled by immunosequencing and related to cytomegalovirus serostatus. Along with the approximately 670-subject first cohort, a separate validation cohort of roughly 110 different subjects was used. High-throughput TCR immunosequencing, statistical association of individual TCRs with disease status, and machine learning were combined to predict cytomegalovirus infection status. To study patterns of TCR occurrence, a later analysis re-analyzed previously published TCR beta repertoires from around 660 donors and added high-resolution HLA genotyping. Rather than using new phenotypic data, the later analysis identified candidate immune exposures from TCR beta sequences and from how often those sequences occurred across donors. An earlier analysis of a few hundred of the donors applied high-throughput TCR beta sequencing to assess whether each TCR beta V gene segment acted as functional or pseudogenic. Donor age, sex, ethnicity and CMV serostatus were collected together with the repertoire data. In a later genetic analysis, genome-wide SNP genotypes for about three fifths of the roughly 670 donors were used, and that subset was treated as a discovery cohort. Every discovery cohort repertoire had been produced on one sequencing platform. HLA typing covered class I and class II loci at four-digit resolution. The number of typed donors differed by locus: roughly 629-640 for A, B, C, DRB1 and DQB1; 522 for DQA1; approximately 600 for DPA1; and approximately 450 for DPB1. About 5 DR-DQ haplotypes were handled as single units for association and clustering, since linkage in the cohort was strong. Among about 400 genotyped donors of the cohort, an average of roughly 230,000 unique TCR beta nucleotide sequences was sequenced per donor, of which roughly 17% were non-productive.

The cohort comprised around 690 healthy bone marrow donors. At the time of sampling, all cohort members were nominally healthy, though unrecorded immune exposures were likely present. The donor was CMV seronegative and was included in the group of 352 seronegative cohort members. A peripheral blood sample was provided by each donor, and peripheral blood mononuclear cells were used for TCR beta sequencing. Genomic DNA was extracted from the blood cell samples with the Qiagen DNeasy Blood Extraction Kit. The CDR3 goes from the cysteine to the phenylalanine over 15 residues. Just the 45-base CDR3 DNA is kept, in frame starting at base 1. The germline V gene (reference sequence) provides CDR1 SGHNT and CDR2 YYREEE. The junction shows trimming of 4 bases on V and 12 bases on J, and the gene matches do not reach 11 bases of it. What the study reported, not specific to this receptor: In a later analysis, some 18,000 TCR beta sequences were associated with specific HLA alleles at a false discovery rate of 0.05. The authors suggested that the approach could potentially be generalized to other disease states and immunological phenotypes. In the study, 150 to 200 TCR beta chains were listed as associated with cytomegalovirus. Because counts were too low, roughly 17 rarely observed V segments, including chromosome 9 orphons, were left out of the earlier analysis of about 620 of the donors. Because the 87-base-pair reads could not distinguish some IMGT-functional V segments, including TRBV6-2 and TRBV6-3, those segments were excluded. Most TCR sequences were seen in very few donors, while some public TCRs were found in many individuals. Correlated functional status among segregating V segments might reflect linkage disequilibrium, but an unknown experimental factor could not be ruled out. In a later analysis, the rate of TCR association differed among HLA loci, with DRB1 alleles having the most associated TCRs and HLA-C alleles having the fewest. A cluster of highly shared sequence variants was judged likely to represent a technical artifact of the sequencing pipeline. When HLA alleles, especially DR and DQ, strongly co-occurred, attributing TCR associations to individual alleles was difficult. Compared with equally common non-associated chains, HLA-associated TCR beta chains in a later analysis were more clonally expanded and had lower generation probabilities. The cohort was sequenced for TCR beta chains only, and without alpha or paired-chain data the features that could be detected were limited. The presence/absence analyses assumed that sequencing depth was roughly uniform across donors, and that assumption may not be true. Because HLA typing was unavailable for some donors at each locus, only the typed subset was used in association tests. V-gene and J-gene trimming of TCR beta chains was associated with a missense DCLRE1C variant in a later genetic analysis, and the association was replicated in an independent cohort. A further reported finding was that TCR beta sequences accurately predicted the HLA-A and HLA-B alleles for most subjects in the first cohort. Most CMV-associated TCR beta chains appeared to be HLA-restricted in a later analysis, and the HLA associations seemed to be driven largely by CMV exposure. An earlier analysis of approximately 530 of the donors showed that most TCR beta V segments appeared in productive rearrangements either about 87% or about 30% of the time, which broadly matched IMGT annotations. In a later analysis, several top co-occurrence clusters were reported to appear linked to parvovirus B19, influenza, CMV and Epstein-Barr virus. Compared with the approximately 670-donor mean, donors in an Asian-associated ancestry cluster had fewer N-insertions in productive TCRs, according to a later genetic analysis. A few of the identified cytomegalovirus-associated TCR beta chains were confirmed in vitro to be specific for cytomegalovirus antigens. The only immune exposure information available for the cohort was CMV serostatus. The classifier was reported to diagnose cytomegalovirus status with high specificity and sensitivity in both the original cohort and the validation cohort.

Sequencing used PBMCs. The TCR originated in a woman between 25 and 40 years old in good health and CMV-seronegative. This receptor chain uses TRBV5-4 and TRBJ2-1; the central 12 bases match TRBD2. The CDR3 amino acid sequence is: CASSEGLAGFLGQFF. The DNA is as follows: TGTGCCAGCAGCGAAGGACTAGCGGGGTTTTTAGGGCAGTTCTTC. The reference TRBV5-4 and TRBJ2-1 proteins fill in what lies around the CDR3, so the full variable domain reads ETGVTQSPTHLIKTRGQQVTLRCSSQSGHNTVSWYQQALGQGPQFIFQYYREEENGRGNFPPRFSGLQFPNYSSELNVNALELDDSALYLCASSEGLAGFLGQFFGPGTRLTVL.